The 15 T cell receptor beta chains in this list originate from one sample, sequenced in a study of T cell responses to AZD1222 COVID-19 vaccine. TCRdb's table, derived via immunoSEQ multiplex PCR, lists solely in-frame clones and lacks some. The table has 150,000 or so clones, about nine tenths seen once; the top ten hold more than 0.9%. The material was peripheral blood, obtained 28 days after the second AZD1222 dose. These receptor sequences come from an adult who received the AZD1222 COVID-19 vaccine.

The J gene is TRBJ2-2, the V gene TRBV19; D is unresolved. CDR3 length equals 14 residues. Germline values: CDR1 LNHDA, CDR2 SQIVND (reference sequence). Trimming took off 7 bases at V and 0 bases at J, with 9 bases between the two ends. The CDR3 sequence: CASNENPNTGELFF. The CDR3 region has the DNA TGTGCCAGTAACGAGAACCCGAACACCGGGGAGCTGTTTTTT.

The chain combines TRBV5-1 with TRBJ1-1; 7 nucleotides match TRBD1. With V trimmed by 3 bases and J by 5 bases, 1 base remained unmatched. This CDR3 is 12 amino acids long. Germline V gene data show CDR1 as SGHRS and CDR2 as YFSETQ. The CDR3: CASSSGQTEAFF. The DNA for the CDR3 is TGCGCCAGCAGCTCGGGACAGACTGAAGCTTTCTTT.

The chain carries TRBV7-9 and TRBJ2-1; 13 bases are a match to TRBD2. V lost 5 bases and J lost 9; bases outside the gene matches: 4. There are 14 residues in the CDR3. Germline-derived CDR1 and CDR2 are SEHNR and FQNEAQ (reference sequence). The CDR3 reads CASSGLAGVGEQFF. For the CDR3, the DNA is TGTGCCAGCAGCGGACTAGCGGGAGTCGGTGAGCAGTTCTTC.

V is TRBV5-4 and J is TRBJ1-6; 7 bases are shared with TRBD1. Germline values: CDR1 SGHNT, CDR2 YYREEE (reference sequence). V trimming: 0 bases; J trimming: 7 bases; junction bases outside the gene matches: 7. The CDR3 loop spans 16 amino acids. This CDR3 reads CASSLDEGAKNSPLHF. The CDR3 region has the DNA TGTGCCAGCAGCTTGGATGAGGGGGCAAAGAATTCACCCCTCCACTTT.

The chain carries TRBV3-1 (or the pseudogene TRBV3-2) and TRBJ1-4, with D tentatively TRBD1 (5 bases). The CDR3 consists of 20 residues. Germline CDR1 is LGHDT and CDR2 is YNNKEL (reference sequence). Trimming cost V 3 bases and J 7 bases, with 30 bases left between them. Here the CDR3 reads CASSQGSGGVAFPRGEKLFF. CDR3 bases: TGTGCCAGCAGCCAGGGTTCGGGAGGGGTGGCTTTCCCCCGCGGTGAAAAACTGTTTTTT.

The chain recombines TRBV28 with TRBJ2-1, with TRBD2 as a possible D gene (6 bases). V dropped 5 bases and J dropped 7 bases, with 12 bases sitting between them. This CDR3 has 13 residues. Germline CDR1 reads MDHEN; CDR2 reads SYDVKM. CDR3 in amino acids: CASSPGLDNEQFF. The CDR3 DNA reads TGTGCCAGCAGTCCGGGACTTGATAATGAGCAGTTCTTC.

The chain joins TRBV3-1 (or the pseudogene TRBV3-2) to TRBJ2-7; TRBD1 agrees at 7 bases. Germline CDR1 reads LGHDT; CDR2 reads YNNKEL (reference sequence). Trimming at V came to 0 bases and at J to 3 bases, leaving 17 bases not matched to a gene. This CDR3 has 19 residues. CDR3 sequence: CASSQETDPATGLNYEQYF. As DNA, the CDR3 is TGTGCCAGCAGCCAAGAGACTGACCCGGCGACAGGGCTTAACTACGAGCAGTACTTC.

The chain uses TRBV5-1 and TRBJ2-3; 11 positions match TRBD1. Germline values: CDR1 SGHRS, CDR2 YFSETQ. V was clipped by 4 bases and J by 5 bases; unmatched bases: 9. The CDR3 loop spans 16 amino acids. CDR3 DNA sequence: TGCGCCAGCAGCCCGAGGGGGACAGGGGGTAGAGATACGCAGTATTTT. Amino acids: CASSPRGTGGRDTQYF.

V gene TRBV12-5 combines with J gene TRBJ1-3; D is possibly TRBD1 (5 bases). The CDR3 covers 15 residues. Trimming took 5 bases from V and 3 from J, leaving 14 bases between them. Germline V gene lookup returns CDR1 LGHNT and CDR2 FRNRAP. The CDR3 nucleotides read TGTGCTAGTGGTCCAGATAGGGGTTTTGGAAACACCATATATTTT. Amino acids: CASGPDRGFGNTIYF.

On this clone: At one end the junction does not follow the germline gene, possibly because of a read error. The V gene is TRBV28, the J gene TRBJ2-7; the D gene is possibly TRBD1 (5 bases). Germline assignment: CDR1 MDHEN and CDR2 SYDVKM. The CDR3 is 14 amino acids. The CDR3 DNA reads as TGTGTCAGCAGTTACCCCAACGACAGAAACGAGCAGTACTTC. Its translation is CVSSYPNDRNEQYF.

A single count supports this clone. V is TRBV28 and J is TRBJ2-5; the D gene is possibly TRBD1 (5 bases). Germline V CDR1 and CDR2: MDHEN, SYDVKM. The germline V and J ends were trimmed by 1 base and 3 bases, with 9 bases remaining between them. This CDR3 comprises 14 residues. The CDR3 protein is CASSLLGREETQYF. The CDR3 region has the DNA TGTGCCAGCAGTTTATTAGGCAGGGAAGAGACCCAGTACTTC.

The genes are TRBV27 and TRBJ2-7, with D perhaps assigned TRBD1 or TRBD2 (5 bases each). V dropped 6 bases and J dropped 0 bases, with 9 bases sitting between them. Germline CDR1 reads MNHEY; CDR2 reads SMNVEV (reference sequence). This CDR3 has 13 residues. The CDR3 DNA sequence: TGTGCCAGCAGCTTGGGGGACTCCTACGAGCAGTACTTC. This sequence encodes CASSLGDSYEQYF.

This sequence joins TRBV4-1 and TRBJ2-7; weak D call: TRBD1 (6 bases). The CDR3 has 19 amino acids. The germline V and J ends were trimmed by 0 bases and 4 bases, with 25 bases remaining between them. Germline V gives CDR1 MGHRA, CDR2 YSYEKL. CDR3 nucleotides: TGCGCCAGCAGCCAAGAATCATCGAGGACAGCCAAGCAAAGTTACGAGCAGTACTTC. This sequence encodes CASSQESSRTAKQSYEQYF.

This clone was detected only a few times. In DNA form, the CDR3 reads TGTGCCAGCTCACCACCGCACACGGGTAATGAAAAACTGTTTTTT. It encodes CASSPPHTGNEKLFF. The chain links TRBV18 to TRBJ1-4, with no clear D. V lost 0 bases, J lost 4 bases, and 9 bases lay in between. The CDR3 sequence is 15 residues long. Germline V CDR1 and CDR2: KGHSH, LQKENI.

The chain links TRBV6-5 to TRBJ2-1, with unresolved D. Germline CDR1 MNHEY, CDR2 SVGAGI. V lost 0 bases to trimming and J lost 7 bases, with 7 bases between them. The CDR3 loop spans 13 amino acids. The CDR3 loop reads CASSYSARNEQFF. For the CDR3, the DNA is TGTGCCAGCAGTTACTCGGCGAGGAATGAGCAGTTCTTC.